Included here is one TCR beta chain sequence, with context. Its antigen is as yet unknown. This sample is drawn from a study of cytomegalovirus exposure and HLA in healthy donors. Study-level findings and limits: Within an earlier analysis, most TCR beta V segments proved productive either about 90% or about 30% of the time.

The PCR used 60 Vbeta and 13 Jbeta primers. Libraries were prepared by immunoSEQ multiplex PCR; TCRdb keeps only in-frame clonotypes and omits some of them. The repertoire has fewer than 150,000 clones, roughly three quarters of them found once; the top ten carry 3.9%. Trimming stripped 4 bases from V and 6 bases from J, with 16 bases between. From germline, CDR1 is SGHRS and CDR2 YFSETQ. The CDR3 is 15 amino acids. The chain has TRBV5-1 and TRBJ2-2, with a possible D match to TRBD2 (5 bases). The sequence was obtained from a man younger than 30 in good health and CMV-seronegative. The sample consisted of PBMCs. CDR3 nucleotide sequence: TGCGCCAGCAGCCCCCTGACAAGCGGAGCCGGGGAGCTGTTTTTT. As protein: CASSPLTSGAGELFF.